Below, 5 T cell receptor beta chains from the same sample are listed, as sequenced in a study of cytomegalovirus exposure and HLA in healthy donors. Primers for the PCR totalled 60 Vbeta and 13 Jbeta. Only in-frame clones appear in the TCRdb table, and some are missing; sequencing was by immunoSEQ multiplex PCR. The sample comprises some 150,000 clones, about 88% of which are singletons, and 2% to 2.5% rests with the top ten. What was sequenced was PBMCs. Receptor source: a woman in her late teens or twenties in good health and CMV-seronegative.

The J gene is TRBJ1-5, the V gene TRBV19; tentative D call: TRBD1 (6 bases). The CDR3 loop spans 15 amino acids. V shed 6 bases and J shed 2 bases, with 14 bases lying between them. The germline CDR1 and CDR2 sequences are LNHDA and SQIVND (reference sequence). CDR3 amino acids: CASRDRGGGNQPQHF. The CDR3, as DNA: TGTGCCAGTAGAGACCGCGGGGGCGGCAATCAGCCCCAGCATTTT.

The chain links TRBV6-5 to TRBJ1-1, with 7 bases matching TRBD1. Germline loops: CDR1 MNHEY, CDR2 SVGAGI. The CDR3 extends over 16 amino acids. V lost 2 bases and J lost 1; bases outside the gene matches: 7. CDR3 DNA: TGTGCCAGCAGTTACCCTCCAAGGGGGCCGAACACTGAAGCTTTCTTT. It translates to CASSYPPRGPNTEAFF.

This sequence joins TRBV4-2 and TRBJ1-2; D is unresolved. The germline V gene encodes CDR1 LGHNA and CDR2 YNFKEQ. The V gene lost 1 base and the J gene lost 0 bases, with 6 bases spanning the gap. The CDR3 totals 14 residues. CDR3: CASSQVSANYGYTF. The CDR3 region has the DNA TGTGCCAGCAGCCAAGTGAGTGCTAACTATGGCTACACCTTC.

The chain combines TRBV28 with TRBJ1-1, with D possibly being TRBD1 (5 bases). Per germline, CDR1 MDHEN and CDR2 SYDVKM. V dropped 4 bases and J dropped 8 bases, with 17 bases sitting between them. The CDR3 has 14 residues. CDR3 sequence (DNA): TGTGCCAGCAGTTCCGCGGGGGGTTCAACCGAAGCTTTCTTT. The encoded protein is CASSSAGGSTEAFF.

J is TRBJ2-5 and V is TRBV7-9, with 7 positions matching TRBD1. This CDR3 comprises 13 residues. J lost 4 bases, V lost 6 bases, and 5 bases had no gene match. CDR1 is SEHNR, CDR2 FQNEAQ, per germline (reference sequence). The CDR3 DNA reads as TGTGCCAGCAGTTGGACAGGTTTAGAGACCCAGTACTTC. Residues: CASSWTGLETQYF.